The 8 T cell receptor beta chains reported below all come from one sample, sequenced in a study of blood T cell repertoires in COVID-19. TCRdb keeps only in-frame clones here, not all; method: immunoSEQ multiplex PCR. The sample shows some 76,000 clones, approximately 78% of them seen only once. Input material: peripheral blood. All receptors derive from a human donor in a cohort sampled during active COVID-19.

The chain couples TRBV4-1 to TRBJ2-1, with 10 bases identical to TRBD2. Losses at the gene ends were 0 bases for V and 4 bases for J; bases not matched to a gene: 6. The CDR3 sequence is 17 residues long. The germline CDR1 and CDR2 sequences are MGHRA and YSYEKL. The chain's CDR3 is CASSQEAAGGLYNEQFF. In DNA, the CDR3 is TGCGCCAGCAGCCAAGAAGCAGCGGGGGGGCTGTACAATGAGCAGTTCTTC.

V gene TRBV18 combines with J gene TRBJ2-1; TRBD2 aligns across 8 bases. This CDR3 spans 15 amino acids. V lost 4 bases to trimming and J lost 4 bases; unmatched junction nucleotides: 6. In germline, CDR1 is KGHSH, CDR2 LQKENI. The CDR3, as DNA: TGTGCCAGCTCACTCACTAGCGGACCATACAATGAGCAGTTCTTC. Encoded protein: CASSLTSGPYNEQFF.

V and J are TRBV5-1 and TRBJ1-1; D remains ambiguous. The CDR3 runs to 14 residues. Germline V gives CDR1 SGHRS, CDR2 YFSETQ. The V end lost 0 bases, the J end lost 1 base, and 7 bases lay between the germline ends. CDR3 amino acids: CASSLAAENTEAFF. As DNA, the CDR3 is TGCGCCAGCAGCTTGGCTGCGGAGAACACTGAAGCTTTCTTT.

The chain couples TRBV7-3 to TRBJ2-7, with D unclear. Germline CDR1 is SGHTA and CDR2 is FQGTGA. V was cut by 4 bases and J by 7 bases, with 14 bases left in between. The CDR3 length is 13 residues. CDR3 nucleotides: TGTGCCAGCAGCTCCTCAGCCCTGGAGGAGCAGTACTTC. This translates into CASSSSALEEQYF.

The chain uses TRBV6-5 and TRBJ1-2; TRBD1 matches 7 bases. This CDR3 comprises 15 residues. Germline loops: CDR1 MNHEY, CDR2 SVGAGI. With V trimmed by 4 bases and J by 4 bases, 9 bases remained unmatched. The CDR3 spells CASSSSTGWGYGYTF. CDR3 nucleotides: TGTGCCAGCAGTTCCTCGACAGGGTGGGGCTATGGCTACACCTTC.

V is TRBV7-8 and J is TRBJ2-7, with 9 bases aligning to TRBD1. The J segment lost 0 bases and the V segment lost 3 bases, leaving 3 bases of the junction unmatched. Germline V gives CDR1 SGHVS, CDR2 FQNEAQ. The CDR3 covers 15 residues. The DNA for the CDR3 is TGTGCCAGCAGCTTTGGACAGGGGTTCTCCTACGAGCAGTACTTC. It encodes CASSFGQGFSYEQYF.

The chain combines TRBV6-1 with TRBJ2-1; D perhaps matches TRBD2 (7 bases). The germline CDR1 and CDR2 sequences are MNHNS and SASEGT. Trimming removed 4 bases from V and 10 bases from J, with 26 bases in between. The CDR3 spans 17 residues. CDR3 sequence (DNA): TGTGCCAGCAGTGTAGTCTTCGGGGGGCCCTCCTTAGGGGAGCAGTTCTTC. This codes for CASSVVFGGPSLGEQFF.

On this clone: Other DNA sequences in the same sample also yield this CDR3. CDR3 DNA: TGTGCCAGCAGCCGACAGGGCGACGAGCAGTACTTC. It translates to CASSRQGDEQYF. This chain connects TRBV2 to TRBJ2-7; 7 bases agree with TRBD1. V trimming: 6 bases; J trimming: 5 bases; junction bases outside the gene matches: 4. CDR3 size: 12 residues. CDR1 and CDR2 (germline): SNHLY, FYNNEI.